This T cell receptor (beta chain) was recorded in a study of shared clonotypes between healthy human individuals. Every donor, a Caucasian adult, lived in Nashville, Tennessee. Genomic DNA, for the unsorted samples, came from tens of millions of PBMCs. V trimming: 5 bases; J trimming: 6 bases; junction bases outside the gene matches: 11. Germline CDR1 reads SGHVS; CDR2 reads FNYEAQ. CDR3 size: 15 residues. Genomic DNA from each subset was divided evenly over several immunoSEQ plates. The table came from immunoSEQ multiplex PCR; TCRdb's copy has only in-frame clones and leaves some out. The table shows fewer than 550,000 clones, with 75% to 80% occurring only once.

Sequencing input: PBMCs. The clonotype originates from a woman in her thirties or forties in good health. Some clones in this sample may be carry-over from other donors' samples. V gene TRBV7-6 combines with J gene TRBJ2-7; the match to TRBD1 covers 9 bases. This CDR3 reads CASSPATGGASEQYF. Written as DNA, the CDR3 is TGTGCCAGCAGCCCCGCCACAGGGGGCGCAAGCGAGCAGTACTTC.